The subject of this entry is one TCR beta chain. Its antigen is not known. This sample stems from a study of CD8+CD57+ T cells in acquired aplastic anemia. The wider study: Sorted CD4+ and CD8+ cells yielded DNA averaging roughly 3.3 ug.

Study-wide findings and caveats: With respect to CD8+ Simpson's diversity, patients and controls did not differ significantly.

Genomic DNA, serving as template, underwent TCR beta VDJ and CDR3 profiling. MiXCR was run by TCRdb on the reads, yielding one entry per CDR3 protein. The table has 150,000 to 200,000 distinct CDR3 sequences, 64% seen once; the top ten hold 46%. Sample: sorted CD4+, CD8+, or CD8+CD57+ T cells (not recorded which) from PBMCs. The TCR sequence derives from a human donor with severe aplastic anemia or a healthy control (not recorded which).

This chain's CDR3 is CAWSVNGYDYGYTF. Here the CDR3 DNA reads TGTGCCTGGAGTGTGAATGGTTATGACTATGGCTACACCTTC. V usage is TRBV30 and J usage is TRBJ1-2; the D is unclear. There are 14 residues in the CDR3. Germline V lookup: CDR1 GTSNPN, CDR2 SVGIG (reference sequence). The V and J ends lost 0 bases and 3 bases respectively, with 11 bases between them.